The 3 T cell receptor beta chains given below trace back to one sample, sequenced in a study of cytomegalovirus exposure and HLA in healthy donors. PCR amplification relied on 60 Vbeta primers (plus 13 Jbeta primers). The data were produced by immunoSEQ multiplex PCR, yet TCRdb's version contains in-frame clones alone and is incomplete. The sample contains about 80,000 clones, over 60% of which appear only once. Sequencing was performed on PBMCs. Receptor source: a male donor in good health and CMV-seropositive.

This clone was detected only once. V gene TRBV15 combines with J gene TRBJ2-2; 9 positions agree with TRBD1. The V gene end was trimmed by 2 bases and the J gene end by 5 bases; junction bases not matched to a gene: 3. The CDR3 loop spans 15 amino acids. CDR1 and CDR2 from the germline V gene are LNHNV and YYDKDF (reference sequence). Written as DNA, the CDR3 is TGTGCCACCAGCAGACCCGGGACAGGGACCGGGGAGCTGTTTTTT. Its protein is CATSRPGTGTGELFF.

V is TRBV7-7 and J is TRBJ2-5; a weak D match, TRBD2 (6 bases). The CDR3 totals 13 residues. Germline lookup yields CDR1 SSHAT and CDR2 FNYEAQ (reference sequence). Trimming took off 6 bases at V and 8 bases at J, with 16 bases between the two ends. CDR3 protein: CASSRQEGSTQYF. DNA of the CDR3: TGTGCCAGCAGTCGTCAGGAGGGTTCAACCCAGTACTTC. Full variable domain (missing parts from reference TRBV7-7 and TRBJ2-5): GAGVSQSPRYKVTKRGQDVTLRCDPISSHATLYWYQQALGQGPEFLTYFNYEAQPDKSGLPSDRFSAERPEGSISTLTIQRTEQRDSAMYRCASSRQEGSTQYFGPGTRLLVL.

The V gene is TRBV6-1, the J gene TRBJ2-1, with a tentative D call TRBD2 (5 bases). Per the germline V gene, CDR1 is MNHNS and CDR2 is SASEGT. V lost 4 bases to trimming and J lost 0 bases, with 7 bases between them. The CDR3 extends over 14 amino acids. The CDR3 DNA follows: TGTGCCAGCAGTGTTCGGGGCTCCTACAATGAGCAGTTCTTC. This encodes CASSVRGSYNEQFF.